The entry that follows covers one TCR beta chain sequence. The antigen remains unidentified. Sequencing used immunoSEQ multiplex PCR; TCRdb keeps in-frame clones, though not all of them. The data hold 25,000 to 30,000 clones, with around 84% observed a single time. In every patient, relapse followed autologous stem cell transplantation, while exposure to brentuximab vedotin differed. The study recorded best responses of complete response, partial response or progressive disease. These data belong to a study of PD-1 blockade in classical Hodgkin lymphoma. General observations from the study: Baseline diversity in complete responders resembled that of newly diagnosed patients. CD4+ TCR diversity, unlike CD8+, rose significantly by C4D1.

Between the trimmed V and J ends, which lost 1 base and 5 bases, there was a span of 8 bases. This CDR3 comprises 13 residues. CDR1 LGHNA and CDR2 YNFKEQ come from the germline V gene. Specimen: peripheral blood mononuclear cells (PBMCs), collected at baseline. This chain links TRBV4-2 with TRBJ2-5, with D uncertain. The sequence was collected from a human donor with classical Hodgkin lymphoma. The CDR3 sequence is CASSQGVSETQYF. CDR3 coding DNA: TGTGCCAGCAGCCAAGGGGTTTCGGAGACCCAGTACTTC.